What follows is one TCR beta chain and its context. Its antigen is not known. The data are from a study of vaccination effects on CD4 cells after COVID-19. Looking at the study overall: Sampling occurred a median 72 days post second dose, range 14 to 241. Points from the study as a whole: Healthy vaccinees had only 1 of 255 vaccine-induced clones cross-react with common cold coronaviruses. Marked clonal contraction of infection- and vaccine-induced clones was seen late after vaccination.

Culture proceeded for approximately 9 days, and CD4+ T cells were then isolated. Either the BNT162b2 or mRNA-1273 vaccine was given to participants in two doses. On both days 3 and 7, half of the culture medium was replaced with IL-2 medium. Some clones are missing from TCRdb's copy, which holds only in-frame ones; the method was immunoSEQ multiplex PCR. The repertoire holds about 40,000 clones, under 70% seen once, with about 8% in the top ten. This specimen consisted of CD4+ T cells from PBMCs cultured without peptide, obtained after COVID-19 vaccination. The receptor comes from a human donor who received a COVID-19 vaccine.

The CDR3 here is CASSLRQGPTEAFF. In DNA, the CDR3 is TGTGCCAGCAGTTTAAGGCAGGGCCCCACTGAAGCTTTCTTT. V is TRBV27 and J is TRBJ1-1; the D gene is possibly TRBD1 (5 bases). In germline, CDR1 is MNHEY, CDR2 SMNVEV (reference sequence). This CDR3 spans 14 amino acids. The ends were cut back, 2 bases at V and 4 bases at J, with 11 bases in the middle.